One and the same sample provided the 22 T cell receptor beta chains below, sequenced in a study of blood T cell repertoires in COVID-19. Using immunoSEQ multiplex PCR, the repertoire was profiled, and TCRdb retains in-frame clones only, with some absent. Among about 91,000 clones, almost 90% were seen once, and the ten largest hold 6.5% to 9.5%. The sequencing input was peripheral blood. These receptors came from a woman aged 70-85 years with acute or convalescent COVID-19.

The V and J genes are TRBV10-1 and TRBJ2-5, with D perhaps TRBD1 (6 bases). Looked up from germline, CDR1 is WNHNN and CDR2 is SYGVQD (reference sequence). The CDR3 contains 15 residues. V was trimmed by 0 bases and J by 5 bases, leaving 13 bases between them. CDR3 loop: CASSESIGQWETQYF. The CDR3 DNA follows: TGCGCCAGCAGTGAGTCGATAGGACAGTGGGAGACCCAGTACTTC.

The rearrangement uses TRBV15 and TRBJ1-3; unclear D gene. Germline V gene sequence: CDR1 LNHNV, CDR2 YYDKDF (reference sequence). The CDR3 sequence is 16 residues long. V was pared by 0 bases and J by 4 bases, with 13 bases between. CDR3 protein: CATSRDTSRLGNTIYF. CDR3 sequence (DNA): TGTGCCACCAGCAGAGATACATCGAGGTTGGGAAACACCATATATTTT.

The chain recombines TRBV6-6 with TRBJ1-5; D possibly corresponds to TRBD1 (6 bases). Germline V lookup: CDR1 MNHNY, CDR2 SVGAGI (reference sequence). CDR3 length: 15 residues. Trimming pared 4 bases from V and 5 bases from J, leaving 15 bases between. CDR3 bases: TGTGCCAGCAGTTTTCGGGGGGCAGGAGATCAGCCCCAGCATTTT. Translation gives CASSFRGAGDQPQHF.

The chain carries TRBV27 and TRBJ2-1, with D maybe TRBD2 (5 bases). Germline V gene data show CDR1 as MNHEY and CDR2 as SMNVEV (reference sequence). V was shortened by 6 bases and J by 1 base, with 10 bases between the two germline ends. The CDR3 runs to 14 residues. The CDR3 sequence: CASRQAVSYNEQFF. The CDR3 coding sequence is TGTGCCAGCAGGCAAGCGGTTTCCTACAATGAGCAGTTCTTC.

The table lists this clone with a count of one. The chain joins TRBV10-3 to TRBJ2-1, with 8 bases identical to TRBD1. Germline-derived CDR1 and CDR2 are ENHRY and SYGVKD. The V and J ends lost 10 bases and 5 bases, in that order; junction bases with no gene match: 7. This CDR3 is built from 13 residues. DNA for the CDR3: TGTGCCACCGCGCAGGGGGCGGACAATGAGCAGTTCTTC. Residues: CATAQGADNEQFF.

V and J are TRBV7-8 and TRBJ2-5; D might be TRBD1 (6 bases). The CDR3 spans 14 residues. The V gene's germline CDR1 is SGHVS and CDR2 FQNEAQ. Trimming left V 1 base short and J 1 base short, with 7 bases between. The CDR3 nucleotides are TGTGCCAGCAGCTTAGACAGGGCCCAAGAGACCCAGTACTTC. This sequence encodes CASSLDRAQETQYF.

The chain joins TRBV19 to TRBJ2-1, with TRBD2 as a possible D gene (6 bases). The CDR3 contains 14 residues. CDR1 and CDR2 (germline): LNHDA, SQIVND (reference sequence). Trimming stripped 9 bases from V and 8 bases from J, with 20 bases between. CDR3 in amino acids: CASGIAGSMDEQFF. CDR3 DNA: TGTGCCAGCGGGATTGCCGGGAGTATGGATGAGCAGTTCTTC.

This rearrangement joins TRBV6-5 to TRBJ2-7, with 9 bases identical to TRBD2. J lost 3 bases, V lost 7 bases, and 4 bases had no gene match. This CDR3 is built from 13 residues. Germline-derived CDR1 and CDR2 are MNHEY and SVGAGI. The CDR3 DNA sequence: TGTGCCAGCAATCTAGCGGGGAGCTACGAGCAGTACTTC. Protein product: CASNLAGSYEQYF.

This clone is a singleton in its sample. The CDR3 sequence: CASSFGQGFNSPLHF. CDR3 bases: TGTGCCAGCAGCTTCGGACAGGGATTTAATTCACCCCTCCACTTT. V usage is TRBV7-8 and J usage is TRBJ1-6, with TRBD1 matching over 8 bases. The CDR3 is 15 residues long. Germline V lookup: CDR1 SGHVS, CDR2 FQNEAQ. Unmatched junction bases numbered 4, after V lost 3 bases and J lost 6 bases.

J is TRBJ1-2 and V is TRBV29-1, with D hard to call. Germline lookup yields CDR1 SQVTM and CDR2 ANQGSEA. The length of the CDR3 is 13 residues. Trimming pared 2 bases from V and 2 bases from J, leaving 9 bases between. In nucleotides, the CDR3 is TGCAGCGTTGAACGGGGTAAAAACTATGGCTACACCTTC. It yields the protein CSVERGKNYGYTF.

V is TRBV29-1 and J is TRBJ2-3; 10 positions agree with TRBD2. The V gene end was trimmed by 7 bases and the J gene end by 2 bases; junction bases not matched to a gene: 9. Germline values: CDR1 SQVTM, CDR2 ANQGSEA. The CDR3 is 15 amino acids. Written as DNA, the CDR3 is TGCAGCGCAATAGAAAGCGGGGGGGCCACAGATACGCAGTATTTT. Its protein product is CSAIESGGATDTQYF.

This chain links TRBV2 with TRBJ1-5, with a possible D match to TRBD1 (5 bases). The CDR3 consists of 13 residues. V lost 9 bases and J lost 2, with 11 bases in between. Germline V gene data show CDR1 as SNHLY and CDR2 as FYNNEI. CDR3 nucleotides: TGTGCCAGTGGGGGGGAGCGCAATCAGCCCCAGCATTTT. Amino acid sequence: CASGGERNQPQHF.

In its sample, this clone was seen a few times. The chain carries TRBV18 and TRBJ1-5; TRBD1 matches at 8 bases. The trim removed 4 bases at V and 5 bases at J, leaving 4 bases unmatched. Looked up from germline, CDR1 is KGHSH and CDR2 is LQKENI. This CDR3 contains 14 residues. The CDR3 loop is CASSLGTGYQPQHF. The CDR3 DNA sequence: TGTGCCAGCTCACTAGGGACAGGTTATCAGCCCCAGCATTTT.

J is TRBJ2-3 and V is TRBV9, with D perhaps matching TRBD2 (5 bases). The CDR3 is 17 amino acids. Germline CDR1 is SGDLS and CDR2 is YYNGEE. The ends were cut back, 0 bases at V and 1 base at J, with 15 bases in the middle. The CDR3 here is CASSVVDSLLGTDTQYF. The CDR3 DNA is TGTGCCAGCAGCGTAGTGGACTCCTTGTTGGGCACAGATACGCAGTATTTT.

The chain uses TRBV5-1 and TRBJ2-5, with 9 bases lining up with TRBD2. CDR3 size: 15 residues. V shed 4 bases and J 5 bases; nucleotides not matched to a gene: 9. In germline, CDR1 is SGHRS, CDR2 YFSETQ. The CDR3 bases are TGCGCCAGCAGCGGAGGGACTAGCTCCCGGGAGACCCAGTACTTC. This translates into CASSGGTSSRETQYF. Looking up the rest from reference TRBV5-1 and TRBJ2-5 gives the full variable domain: KAGVTQTPRYLIKTRGQQVTLSCSPISGHRSVSWYQQTPGQGLQFLFEYFSETQRNKGNFPGRFSGRQFSNSRSEMNVSTLELGDSALYLCASSGGTSSRETQYFGPGTRLLVL.

The genes are TRBV2 and TRBJ2-3; maybe TRBD1 (6 bases). Between the trimmed V and J ends, which lost 3 bases and 0 bases, there was a span of 16 bases. There are 17 residues in the CDR3. The germline V gene has CDR1 SNHLY and CDR2 FYNNEI. The CDR3 loop is CASSDQTGDGSTDTQYF. The CDR3 bases are TGTGCCAGCAGTGACCAGACAGGAGATGGGAGCACAGATACGCAGTATTTT.

This sequence joins TRBV11-2 and TRBJ2-3; D is unclear. CDR3 length: 12 residues. The V end was cut by 5 bases, the J end by 4 bases, with 7 bases between. Germline lookup yields CDR1 SGHAT and CDR2 FQNNGV. The CDR3 bases are TGTGCCAGCAGCCCCAGCGCAGATACGCAGTATTTT. This translates into CASSPSADTQYF.

The chain is built from TRBV6-5 and TRBJ1-1, with 8 bases matching TRBD1. Germline lookup yields CDR1 MNHEY and CDR2 SVGAGI. J lost 3 bases, V lost 6 bases, and 6 bases had no gene match. The CDR3 totals 14 residues. The CDR3 region has the DNA TGTGCCAGCAGGGACAGGGCTTGGGACACTGAAGCTTTCTTT. Translation gives CASRDRAWDTEAFF.

The chain uses TRBV5-1 and TRBJ1-4, with 8 positions matching TRBD1. The CDR3 is 18 amino acids. Per the germline V gene, CDR1 is SGHRS and CDR2 is YFSETQ. V lost 0 bases, J lost 7 bases, and 14 bases stayed unmatched. CDR3 sequence reads: CASSLVAGGAYGGEKLFF. CDR3 nucleotides: TGCGCCAGCAGCTTGGTGGCAGGGGGCGCCTACGGGGGTGAAAAACTGTTTTTT.

The chain links TRBV18 to TRBJ1-5; D possibly corresponds to TRBD1 (6 bases). From germline, CDR1 is KGHSH and CDR2 LQKENI. The V end lost 2 bases, the J end lost 5 bases, and 7 bases lay between the germline ends. The CDR3 spans 13 residues. The CDR3 bases are TGTGCCAGCTCACCAAACAGGGATCAGCCCCAGCATTTT. Amino acids: CASSPNRDQPQHF.

V is TRBV19 and J is TRBJ2-2, with 12 positions matching TRBD2. The CDR3 contains 16 residues. Unmatched junction bases numbered 4, after V lost 3 bases and J lost 5 bases. Germline lookup yields CDR1 LNHDA and CDR2 SQIVND (reference sequence). The CDR3 nucleotides are TGTGCCAGTAGTATCTGGACTAGCGGGAAAACCGGGGAGCTGTTTTTT. Amino acid sequence: CASSIWTSGKTGELFF. Full variable domain (remainder filled in from reference TRBV19 and TRBJ2-2): DGGITQSPKYLFRKEGQNVTLSCEQNLNHDAMYWYRQDPGQGLRLIYYSQIVNDFQKGDIAEGYSVSREKKESFPLTVTSAQKNPTAFYLCASSIWTSGKTGELFFGEGSRLTVL.

This sequence joins TRBV11-2 and TRBJ2-1, with TRBD2 matching over 8 bases. Germline assignment: CDR1 SGHAT and CDR2 FQNNGV. The trim removed 1 base at V and 9 bases at J, leaving 8 bases unmatched. This CDR3 is built from 15 residues. The CDR3 region has the DNA TGTGCCAGCAGCTTAGCCAGCGGGGGTAAAAGTGAGCAGTTCTTC. Its translation: CASSLASGGKSEQFF.